One T cell receptor beta chain is described in this entry. The antigen is not known. Measured with immunoSEQ multiplex PCR; TCRdb has only the in-frame clones, and not every one. The sample carries about 200,000 clones, roughly 85% recorded once. The entry originates in a study of cytomegalovirus exposure and HLA in healthy donors. Notes on the study in general: The CMV antigen specificity of three CMV-associated chains was confirmed through in vitro analysis. Some TCR beta chains (roughly 150 of them) were listed as cytomegalovirus-associated. In the approximately 120 validation repertoires, a later analysis found that first-cohort TCR clusters tended to co-occur. Most TCRs appeared rarely, but some public TCRs recurred in many donors.

Germline-derived CDR1 and CDR2 are MRHNA and SNTAGT. V was trimmed by 0 bases and J by 3 bases, leaving 12 bases between them. This CDR3 spans 16 amino acids. The sequence was collected from a woman aged 18-35 years in good health and CMV-seronegative. Sequencing was carried out using PBMCs. This chain links TRBV6-4 with TRBJ2-1, with a weak D call TRBD2 (6 bases). The CDR3 sequence is CASSDSGGTRYNEQFF. The DNA for the CDR3 is TGTGCCAGCAGTGACTCGGGCGGGACCCGCTACAATGAGCAGTTCTTC.